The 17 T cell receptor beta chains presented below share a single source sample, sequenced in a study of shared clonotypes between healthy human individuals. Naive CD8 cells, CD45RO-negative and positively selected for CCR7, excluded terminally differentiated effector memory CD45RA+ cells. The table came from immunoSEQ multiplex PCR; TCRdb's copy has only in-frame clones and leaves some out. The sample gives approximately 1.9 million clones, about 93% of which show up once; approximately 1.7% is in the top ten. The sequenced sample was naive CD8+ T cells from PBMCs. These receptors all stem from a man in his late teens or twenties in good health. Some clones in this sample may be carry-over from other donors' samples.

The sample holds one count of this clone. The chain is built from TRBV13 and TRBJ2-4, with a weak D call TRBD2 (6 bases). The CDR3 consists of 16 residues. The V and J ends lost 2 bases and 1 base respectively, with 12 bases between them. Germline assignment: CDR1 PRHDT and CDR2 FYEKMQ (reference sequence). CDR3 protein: CASSLQEGSAKNIQYF. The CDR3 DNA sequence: TGTGCCAGCAGCTTACAGGAGGGCTCTGCCAAAAACATTCAGTACTTC.

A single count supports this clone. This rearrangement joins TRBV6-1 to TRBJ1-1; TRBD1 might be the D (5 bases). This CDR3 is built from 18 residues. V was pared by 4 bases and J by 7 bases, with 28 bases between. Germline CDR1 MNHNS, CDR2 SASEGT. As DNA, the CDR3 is TGTGCCAGCAGTGTTTCCATAGGGACTTATAATATCCCAAATGAAGCTTTCTTT. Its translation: CASSVSIGTYNIPNEAFF.

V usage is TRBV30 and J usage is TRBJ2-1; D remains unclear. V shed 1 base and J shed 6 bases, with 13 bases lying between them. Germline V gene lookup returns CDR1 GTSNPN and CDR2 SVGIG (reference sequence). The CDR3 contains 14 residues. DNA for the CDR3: TGTGCCTGGAGTGCACAGAACCGGCCCAATGAGCAGTTCTTC. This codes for CAWSAQNRPNEQFF. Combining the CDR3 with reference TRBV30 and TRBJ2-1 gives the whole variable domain SQTIHQWPATLVQPVGSPLSLECTVEGTSNPNLYWYRQAAGRGLQLLFYSVGIGQISSEVPQNLSASRPQDRQFILSSKKLLLSDSGFYLCAWSAQNRPNEQFFGPGTRLTVL.

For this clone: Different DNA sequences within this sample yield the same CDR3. Here the CDR3 DNA reads TGTGCCTGGAGTGTACTTGAGGGCTACGAGCAGTACTTC. It translates to CAWSVLEGYEQYF. The genes are TRBV30 and TRBJ2-7; D perhaps matches TRBD2 (5 bases). CDR1 is GTSNPN, CDR2 SVGIG, per germline (reference sequence). V shed 0 bases and J shed 3 bases, with 9 bases lying between them. This CDR3 has 13 residues.

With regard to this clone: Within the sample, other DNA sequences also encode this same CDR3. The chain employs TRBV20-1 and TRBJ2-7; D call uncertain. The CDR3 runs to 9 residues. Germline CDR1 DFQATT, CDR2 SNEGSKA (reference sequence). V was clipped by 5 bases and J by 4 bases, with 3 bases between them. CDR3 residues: CSAPYEQYF. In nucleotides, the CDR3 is TGCAGTGCTCCTTACGAGCAGTACTTC.

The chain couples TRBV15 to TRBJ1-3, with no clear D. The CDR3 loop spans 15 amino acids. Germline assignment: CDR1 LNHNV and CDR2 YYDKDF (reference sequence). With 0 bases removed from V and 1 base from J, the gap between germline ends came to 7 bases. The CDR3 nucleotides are TGTGCCACCAGCAGAGATTTCGGGTCTGGAAACACCATATATTTT. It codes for CATSRDFGSGNTIYF.

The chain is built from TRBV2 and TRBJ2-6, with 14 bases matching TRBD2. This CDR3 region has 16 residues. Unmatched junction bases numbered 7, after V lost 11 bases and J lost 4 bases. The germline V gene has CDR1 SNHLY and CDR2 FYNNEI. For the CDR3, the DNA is TGTGCCGTACCGGGACTAGCGGGAGAGGGGGCCAACGTCCTGACTTTC. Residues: CAVPGLAGEGANVLTF. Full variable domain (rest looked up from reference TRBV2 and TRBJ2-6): EPEVTQTPSHQVTQMGQEVILRCVPISNHLYFYWYRQILGQKVEFLVSFYNNEISEKSEIFDDQFSVERPDGSNFTLKIRSTKLEDSAMYFCAVPGLAGEGANVLTFGAGSRLTVL.

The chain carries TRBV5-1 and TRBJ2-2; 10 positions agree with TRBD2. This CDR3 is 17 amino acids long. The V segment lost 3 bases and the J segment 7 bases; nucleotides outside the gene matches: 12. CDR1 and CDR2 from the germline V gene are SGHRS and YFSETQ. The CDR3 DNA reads TGCGCCAGCAGCTATGGACTAGCGGACCCGAGGGGCGGGGAGCTGTTTTTT. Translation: CASSYGLADPRGGELFF.

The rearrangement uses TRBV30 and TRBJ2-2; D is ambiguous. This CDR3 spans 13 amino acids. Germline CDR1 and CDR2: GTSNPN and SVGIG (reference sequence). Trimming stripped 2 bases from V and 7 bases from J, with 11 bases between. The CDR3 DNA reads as TGTGCCTGGAGTACACCTAGGAGCGGGGAGCTGTTTTTT. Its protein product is CAWSTPRSGELFF. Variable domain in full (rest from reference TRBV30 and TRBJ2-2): SQTIHQWPATLVQPVGSPLSLECTVEGTSNPNLYWYRQAAGRGLQLLFYSVGIGQISSEVPQNLSASRPQDRQFILSSKKLLLSDSGFYLCAWSTPRSGELFFGEGSRLTVL.

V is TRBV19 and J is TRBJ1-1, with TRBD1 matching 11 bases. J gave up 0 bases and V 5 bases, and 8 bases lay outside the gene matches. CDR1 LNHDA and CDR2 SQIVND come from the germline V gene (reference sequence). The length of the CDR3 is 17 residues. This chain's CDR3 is CASSAIGQGALNTEAFF. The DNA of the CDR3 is TGTGCCAGTAGTGCCATAGGACAGGGGGCTTTGAACACTGAAGCTTTCTTT.

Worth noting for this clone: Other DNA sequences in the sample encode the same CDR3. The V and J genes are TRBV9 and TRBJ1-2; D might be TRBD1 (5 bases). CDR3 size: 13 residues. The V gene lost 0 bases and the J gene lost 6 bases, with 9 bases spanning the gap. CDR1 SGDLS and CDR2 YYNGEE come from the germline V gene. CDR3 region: CASSVVTGDGYTF. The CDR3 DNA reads TGTGCCAGCAGCGTAGTGACGGGGGATGGCTACACCTTC.

The CDR3 here is CASSPGRLSNYGYTF. The CDR3 DNA follows: TGTGCCAGCAGCCCGGGACGGCTTTCTAACTATGGCTACACCTTC. The chain has TRBV9 and TRBJ1-2; D is possibly TRBD1 (5 bases). CDR1 is SGDLS and CDR2 is YYNGEE in the germline V gene. The germline V and J ends were trimmed by 4 bases and 0 bases, with 13 bases remaining between them. This CDR3 spans 15 amino acids. Full variable domain (rest looked up from reference TRBV9 and TRBJ1-2): DSGVTQTPKHLITATGQRVTLRCSPRSGDLSVYWYQQSLDQGLQFLIQYYNGEERAKGNILERFSAQQFPDLHSELNLSSLELGDSALYFCASSPGRLSNYGYTFGSGTRLTVV.

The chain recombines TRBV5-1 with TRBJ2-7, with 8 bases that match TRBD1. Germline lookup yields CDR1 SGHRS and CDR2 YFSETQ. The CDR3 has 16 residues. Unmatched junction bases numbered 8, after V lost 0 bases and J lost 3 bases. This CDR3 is CASSLASVGQGYEQYF. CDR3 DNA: TGCGCCAGCAGCTTGGCTTCGGTTGGACAGGGCTACGAGCAGTACTTC.

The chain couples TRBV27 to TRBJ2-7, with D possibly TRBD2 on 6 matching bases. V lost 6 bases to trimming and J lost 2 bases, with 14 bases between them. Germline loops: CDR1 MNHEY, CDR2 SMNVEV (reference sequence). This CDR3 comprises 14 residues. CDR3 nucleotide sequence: TGTGCCAGCAGGGGAGCAGGAGGGCCCTACGAGCAGTACTTC. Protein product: CASRGAGGPYEQYF.

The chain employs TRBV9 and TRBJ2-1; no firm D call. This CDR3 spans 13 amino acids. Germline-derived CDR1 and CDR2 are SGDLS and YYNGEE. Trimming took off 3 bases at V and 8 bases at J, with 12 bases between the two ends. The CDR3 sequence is CASSAIYRDEQFF. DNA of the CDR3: TGTGCCAGCAGCGCGATCTACCGGGATGAGCAGTTCTTC.

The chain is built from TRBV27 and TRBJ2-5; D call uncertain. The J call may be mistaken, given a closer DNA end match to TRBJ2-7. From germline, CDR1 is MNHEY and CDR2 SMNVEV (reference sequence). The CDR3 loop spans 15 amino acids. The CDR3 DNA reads TGTGCCAGCAGTCCCTCGGAGAGGAGCTCCTACGAGCAGTACTTC. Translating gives CASSPSERSSYEQYF.

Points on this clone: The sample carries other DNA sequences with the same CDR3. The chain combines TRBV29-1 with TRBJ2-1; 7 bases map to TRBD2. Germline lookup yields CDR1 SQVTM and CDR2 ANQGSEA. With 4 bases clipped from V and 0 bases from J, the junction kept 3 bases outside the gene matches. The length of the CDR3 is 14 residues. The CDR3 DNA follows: TGCAGCGTTGTAGGCGGGAGCTCCTACAATGAGCAGTTCTTC. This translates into CSVVGGSSYNEQFF.